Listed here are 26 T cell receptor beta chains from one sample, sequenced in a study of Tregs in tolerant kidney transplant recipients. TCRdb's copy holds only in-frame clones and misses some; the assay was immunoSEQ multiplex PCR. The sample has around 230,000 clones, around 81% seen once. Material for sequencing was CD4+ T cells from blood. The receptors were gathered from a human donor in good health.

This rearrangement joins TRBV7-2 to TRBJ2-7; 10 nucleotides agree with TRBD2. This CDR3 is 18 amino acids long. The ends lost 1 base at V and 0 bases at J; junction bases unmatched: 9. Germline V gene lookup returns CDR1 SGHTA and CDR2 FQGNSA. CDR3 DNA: TGTGCCAGCAGCTTAGGTCTAGCGGGGGTCGCACGCTCCTACGAGCAGTACTTC. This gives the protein CASSLGLAGVARSYEQYF. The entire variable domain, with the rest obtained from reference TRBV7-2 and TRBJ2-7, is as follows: GAGVSQSPSNKVTEKGKDVELRCDPISGHTALYWYRQSLGQGLEFLIYFQGNSAPDKSGLPSDRFSAERTGGSVSTLTIQRTQQEDSAVYLCASSLGLAGVARSYEQYFGPGTRLTVT.

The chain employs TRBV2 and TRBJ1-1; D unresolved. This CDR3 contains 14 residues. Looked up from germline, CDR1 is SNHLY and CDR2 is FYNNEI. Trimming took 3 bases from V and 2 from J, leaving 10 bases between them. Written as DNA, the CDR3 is TGTGCCAGCAGTGATCGGACCGCCAACACTGAAGCTTTCTTT. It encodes CASSDRTANTEAFF.

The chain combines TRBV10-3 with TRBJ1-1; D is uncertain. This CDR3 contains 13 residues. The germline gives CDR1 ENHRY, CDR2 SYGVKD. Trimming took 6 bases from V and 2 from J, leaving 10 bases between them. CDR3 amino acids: CAIRLTSNTEAFF. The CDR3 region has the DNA TGTGCCATCAGGCTGACCTCTAACACTGAAGCTTTCTTT.

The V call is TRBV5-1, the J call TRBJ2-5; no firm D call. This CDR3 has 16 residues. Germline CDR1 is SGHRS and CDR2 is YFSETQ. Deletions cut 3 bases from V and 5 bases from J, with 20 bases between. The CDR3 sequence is CASSSVGGRPVETQYF. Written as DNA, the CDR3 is TGCGCCAGCAGCTCAGTTGGCGGACGCCCTGTGGAGACCCAGTACTTC.

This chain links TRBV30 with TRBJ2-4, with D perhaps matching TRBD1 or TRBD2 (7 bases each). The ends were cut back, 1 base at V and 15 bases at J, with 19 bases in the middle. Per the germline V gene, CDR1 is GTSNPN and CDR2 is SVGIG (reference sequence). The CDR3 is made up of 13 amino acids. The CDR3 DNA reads TGTGCCTGGAGTGCGACAGGGAGGGGTGTCCGGTACTTC. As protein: CAWSATGRGVRYF.

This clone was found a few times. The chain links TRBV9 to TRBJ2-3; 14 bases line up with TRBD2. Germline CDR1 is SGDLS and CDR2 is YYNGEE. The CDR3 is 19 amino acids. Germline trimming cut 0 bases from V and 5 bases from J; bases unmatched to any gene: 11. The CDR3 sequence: CASSVAPWTSGRYIDTQYF. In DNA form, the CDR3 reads TGTGCCAGCAGCGTAGCCCCATGGACTAGCGGGAGGTATATAGATACGCAGTATTTT.

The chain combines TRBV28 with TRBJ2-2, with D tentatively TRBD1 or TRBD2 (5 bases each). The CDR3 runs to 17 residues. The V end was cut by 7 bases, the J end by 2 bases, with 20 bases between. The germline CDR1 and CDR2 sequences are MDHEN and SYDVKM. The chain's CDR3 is CASTTPPGTRNTGELFF. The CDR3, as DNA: TGTGCCAGCACCACCCCCCCCGGGACCAGAAACACCGGGGAGCTGTTTTTT.

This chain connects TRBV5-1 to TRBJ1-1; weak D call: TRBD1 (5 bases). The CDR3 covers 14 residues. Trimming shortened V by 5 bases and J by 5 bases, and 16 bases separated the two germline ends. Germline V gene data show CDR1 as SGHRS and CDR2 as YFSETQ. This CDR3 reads CASRDGRVGTEAFF. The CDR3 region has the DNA TGCGCCAGCAGGGATGGCAGGGTCGGAACTGAAGCTTTCTTT.

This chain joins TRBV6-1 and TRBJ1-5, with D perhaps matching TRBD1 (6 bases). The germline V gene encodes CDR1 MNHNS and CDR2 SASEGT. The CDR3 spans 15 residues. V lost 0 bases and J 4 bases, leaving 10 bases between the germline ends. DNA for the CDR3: TGTGCCAGCAGTGAAGCTGGGCAGGGGAATCAGCCCCAGCATTTT. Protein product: CASSEAGQGNQPQHF.

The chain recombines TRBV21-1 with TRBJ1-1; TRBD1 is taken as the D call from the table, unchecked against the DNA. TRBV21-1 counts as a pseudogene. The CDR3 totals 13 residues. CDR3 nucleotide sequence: TGTGCCACCCTACAGGGGAGATTCACTGAAGCTTTCTTT. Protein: CATLQGRFTEAFF.

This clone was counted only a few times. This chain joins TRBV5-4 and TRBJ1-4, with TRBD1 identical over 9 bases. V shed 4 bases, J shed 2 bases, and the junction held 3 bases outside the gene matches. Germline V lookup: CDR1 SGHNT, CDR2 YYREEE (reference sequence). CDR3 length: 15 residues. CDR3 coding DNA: TGTGCCAGCAGCAGGACAGGGGACACTAATGAAAAACTGTTTTTT. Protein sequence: CASSRTGDTNEKLFF.

The CDR3 DNA follows: TGCGCCAGCAGCTCGGACGTTCAGCAGTTCTTC. It translates to CASSSDVQQFF. The gene calls are TRBV5-1 and TRBJ2-1; D not resolved. Germline V gives CDR1 SGHRS, CDR2 YFSETQ. This CDR3 contains 11 residues. The V and J ends lost 3 bases and 11 bases respectively, with 9 bases between them.

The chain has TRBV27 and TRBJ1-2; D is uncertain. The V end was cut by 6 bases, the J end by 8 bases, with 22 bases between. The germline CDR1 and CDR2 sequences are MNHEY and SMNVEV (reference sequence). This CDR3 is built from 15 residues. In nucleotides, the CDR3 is TGTGCCAGCAGCCCCCCGACCACGCCGATGTCAGGCTACACCTTC. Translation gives CASSPPTTPMSGYTF.

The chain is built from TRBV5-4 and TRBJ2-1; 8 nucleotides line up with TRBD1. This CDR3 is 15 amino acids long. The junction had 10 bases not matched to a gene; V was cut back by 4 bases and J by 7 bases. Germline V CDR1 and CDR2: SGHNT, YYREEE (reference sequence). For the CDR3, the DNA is TGTGCCAGCAGCCCAGGGACAGGATCCAAAAATGAGCAGTTCTTC. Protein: CASSPGTGSKNEQFF. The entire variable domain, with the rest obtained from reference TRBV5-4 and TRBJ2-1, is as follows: ETGVTQSPTHLIKTRGQQVTLRCSSQSGHNTVSWYQQALGQGPQFIFQYYREEENGRGNFPPRFSGLQFPNYSSELNVNALELDDSALYLCASSPGTGSKNEQFFGPGTRLTVL.

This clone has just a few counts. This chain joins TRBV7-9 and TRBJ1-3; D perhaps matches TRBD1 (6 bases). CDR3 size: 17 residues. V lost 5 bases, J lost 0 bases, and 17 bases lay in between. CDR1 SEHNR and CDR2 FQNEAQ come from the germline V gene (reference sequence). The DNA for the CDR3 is TGTGCCAGCAGCCGCTCAGACACAGGGCCCTCTGGAAACACCATATATTTT. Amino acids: CASSRSDTGPSGNTIYF.

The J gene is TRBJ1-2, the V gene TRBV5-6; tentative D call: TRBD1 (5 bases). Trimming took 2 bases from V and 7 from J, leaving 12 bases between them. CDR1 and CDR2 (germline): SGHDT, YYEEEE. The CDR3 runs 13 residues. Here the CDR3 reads CASSFLQGSGYTF. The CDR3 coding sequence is TGTGCCAGCAGCTTTCTTCAGGGTTCTGGCTACACCTTC.

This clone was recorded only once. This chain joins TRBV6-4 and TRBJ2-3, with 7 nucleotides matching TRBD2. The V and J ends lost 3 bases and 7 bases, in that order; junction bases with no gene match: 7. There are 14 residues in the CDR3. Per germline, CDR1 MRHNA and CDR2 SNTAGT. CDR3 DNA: TGTGCCAGCAGTGAGGCGGGGGACTCAAATACGCAGTATTTT. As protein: CASSEAGDSNTQYF.

Here the CDR3 DNA reads TGTGCCTGGAGTAAACAGGGTCAAGAGACCCAGTACTTC. This codes for CAWSKQGQETQYF. The V and J genes are TRBV30 and TRBJ2-5, with D perhaps TRBD1 (6 bases). The germline V gene has CDR1 GTSNPN and CDR2 SVGIG (reference sequence). Trimming pared 2 bases from V and 2 bases from J, leaving 9 bases between. The length of the CDR3 is 13 residues.

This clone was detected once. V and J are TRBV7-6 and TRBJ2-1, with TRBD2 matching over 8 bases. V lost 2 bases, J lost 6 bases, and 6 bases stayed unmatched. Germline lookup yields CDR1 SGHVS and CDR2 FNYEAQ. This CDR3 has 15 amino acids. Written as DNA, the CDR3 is TGTGCCAGCAGCTTAAACGGGGGGGCCTCCAATGAGCAGTTCTTC. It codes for CASSLNGGASNEQFF.

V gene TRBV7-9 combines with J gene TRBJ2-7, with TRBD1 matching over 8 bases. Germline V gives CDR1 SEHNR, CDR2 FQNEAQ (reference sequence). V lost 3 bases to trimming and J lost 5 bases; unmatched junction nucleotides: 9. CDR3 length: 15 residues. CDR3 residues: CASSLIRTGIHEQYF. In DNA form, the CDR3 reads TGTGCCAGCAGCTTGATACGGACAGGGATCCACGAGCAGTACTTC.

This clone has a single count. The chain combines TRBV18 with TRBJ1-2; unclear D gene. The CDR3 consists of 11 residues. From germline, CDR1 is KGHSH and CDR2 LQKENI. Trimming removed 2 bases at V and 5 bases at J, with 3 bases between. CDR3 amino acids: CASSPGYGYTF. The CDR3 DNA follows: TGTGCCAGCTCACCAGGTTATGGCTACACCTTC.

CDR3: CAWGGQGVTEAFF. The DNA of the CDR3 is TGTGCCTGGGGAGGACAGGGGGTAACTGAAGCTTTCTTT. The chain couples TRBV30 to TRBJ1-1, with 10 bases fitting TRBD1. The germline V gene has CDR1 GTSNPN and CDR2 SVGIG (reference sequence). Losses at the gene ends were 5 bases for V and 5 bases for J; bases not matched to a gene: 5. The CDR3 has 13 amino acids. Looking up the rest from reference TRBV30 and TRBJ1-1 gives the full variable domain: SQTIHQWPATLVQPVGSPLSLECTVEGTSNPNLYWYRQAAGRGLQLLFYSVGIGQISSEVPQNLSASRPQDRQFILSSKKLLLSDSGFYLCAWGGQGVTEAFFGQGTRLTVV.

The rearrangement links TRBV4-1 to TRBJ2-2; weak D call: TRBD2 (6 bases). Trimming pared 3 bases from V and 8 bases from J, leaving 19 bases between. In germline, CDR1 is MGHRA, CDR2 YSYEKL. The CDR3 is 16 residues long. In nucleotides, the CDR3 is TGCGCCAGCAGCCACCTGGAATGGGGGGTTGGAGGGGAGCTGTTTTTT. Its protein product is CASSHLEWGVGGELFF.

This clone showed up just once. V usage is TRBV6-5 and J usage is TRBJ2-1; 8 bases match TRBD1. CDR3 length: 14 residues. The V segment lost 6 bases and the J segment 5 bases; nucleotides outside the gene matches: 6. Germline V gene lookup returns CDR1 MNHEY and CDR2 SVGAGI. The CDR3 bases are TGTGCCAGCAGATTGTCAGGGGGCCACAATGAGCAGTTCTTC. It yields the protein CASRLSGGHNEQFF.

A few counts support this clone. CDR3 region: CASSLMLRNGAKNIQYF. CDR3 DNA sequence: TGTGCCAGCAGCTTAATGCTCCGGAATGGAGCCAAAAACATTCAGTACTTC. The genes are TRBV11-2 and TRBJ2-4; D gene unclear. Germline V gives CDR1 SGHAT, CDR2 FQNNGV. The CDR3 length is 17 residues. V was pared by 2 bases and J by 0 bases, with 14 bases between.

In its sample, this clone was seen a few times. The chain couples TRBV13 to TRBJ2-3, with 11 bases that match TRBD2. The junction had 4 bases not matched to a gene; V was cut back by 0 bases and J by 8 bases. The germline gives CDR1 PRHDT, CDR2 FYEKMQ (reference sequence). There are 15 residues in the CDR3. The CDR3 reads CASSLGLAGGGTQYF. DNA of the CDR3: TGTGCCAGCAGCTTAGGCCTAGCGGGGGGAGGTACGCAGTATTTT.